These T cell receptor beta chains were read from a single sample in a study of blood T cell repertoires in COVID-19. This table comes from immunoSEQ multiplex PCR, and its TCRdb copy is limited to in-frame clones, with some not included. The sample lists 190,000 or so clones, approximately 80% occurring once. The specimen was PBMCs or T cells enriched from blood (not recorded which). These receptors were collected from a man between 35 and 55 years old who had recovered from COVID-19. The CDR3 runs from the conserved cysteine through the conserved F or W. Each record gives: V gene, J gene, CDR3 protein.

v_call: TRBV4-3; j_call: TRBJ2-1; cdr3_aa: CASSQSAVRGLNEQFF
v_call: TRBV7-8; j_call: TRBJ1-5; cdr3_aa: CASSLADRAYQPQHF
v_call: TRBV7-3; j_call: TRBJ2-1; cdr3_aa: CASSLVLQGARVF
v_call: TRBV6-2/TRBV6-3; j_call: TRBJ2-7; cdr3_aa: CASSRHLAAYEQYF
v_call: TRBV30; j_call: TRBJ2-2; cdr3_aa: CAWSVSPWREGRTGELFF
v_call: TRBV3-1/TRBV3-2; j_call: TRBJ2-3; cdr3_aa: CASSQDLKNEGGAFLPNTDTQYF
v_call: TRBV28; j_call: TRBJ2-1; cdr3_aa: CASKLIAGGAEQFF
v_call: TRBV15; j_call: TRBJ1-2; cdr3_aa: CATAESQTGQDNYGYTF
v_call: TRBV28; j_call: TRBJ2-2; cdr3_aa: CASSLSSWDSRLNTGELFF
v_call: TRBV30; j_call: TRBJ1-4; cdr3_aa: CAWERQGLNEKLFF
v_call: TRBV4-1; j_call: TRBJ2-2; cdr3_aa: CASSQGGTGGLAGELFF
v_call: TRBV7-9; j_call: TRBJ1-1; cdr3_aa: CASSLIQGRADTEAFF
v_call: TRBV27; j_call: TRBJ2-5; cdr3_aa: CASSLRGFGSGVQETQYF
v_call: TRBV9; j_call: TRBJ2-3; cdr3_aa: CASSVGGAGGVDTQYF
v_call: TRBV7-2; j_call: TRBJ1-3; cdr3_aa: CASSLGGQRGNTIYF
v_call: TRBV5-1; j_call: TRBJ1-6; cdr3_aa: CASSTGTGPSPLHF